Shown below are 31 T cell receptor beta chains from a single sample sequenced in a study of T cell responses to AZD1222 COVID-19 vaccine. Measured with immunoSEQ multiplex PCR; TCRdb has only the in-frame clones, and not every one. The sample gives roughly 92,000 clones, 85% to 90% of which show up once; about 8% is in the top ten. The source material was peripheral blood, sampled on day 0 of AZD1222 vaccination. Every receptor here comes from an adult in good health.

This chain links TRBV27 with TRBJ2-3; D call uncertain. V was clipped by 6 bases and J by 2 bases, with 12 bases between them. The CDR3 has 14 residues. Per the germline V gene, CDR1 is MNHEY and CDR2 is SMNVEV (reference sequence). In nucleotides, the CDR3 is TGTGCCAGCAGCGGTGGCACCACCACAGATACGCAGTATTTT. It is translated as CASSGGTTTDTQYF.

The genes are TRBV14 and TRBJ1-6, with D maybe TRBD1 (5 bases). Deletions cut 1 base from V and 10 bases from J, with 14 bases between. The CDR3 contains 15 residues. The V gene's germline CDR1 is SGHDN and CDR2 FVKESK. CDR3 protein: CASSQGGGKGSPLHF. CDR3 nucleotides: TGTGCCAGCAGCCAAGGGGGCGGAAAAGGATCACCCCTCCACTTT.

V usage is TRBV2 and J usage is TRBJ1-2, with 9 bases that match TRBD1. This CDR3 comprises 13 residues. Looked up from germline, CDR1 is SNHLY and CDR2 is FYNNEI. Trimming at V came to 6 bases and at J to 5 bases, leaving 4 bases not matched to a gene. The CDR3 nucleotides read TGTGCCAGCAGGGCGGACAGGGGTTATGGCTACACCTTC. It translates to CASRADRGYGYTF.

The chain has TRBV5-1 and TRBJ1-2; D is unresolved. V dropped 0 bases and J dropped 2 bases, with 8 bases sitting between them. The CDR3 spans 14 residues. Germline V gene data show CDR1 as SGHRS and CDR2 as YFSETQ. The CDR3 loop reads CASSLEYVNYGYTF. The CDR3 nucleotides read TGCGCCAGCAGCTTGGAGTATGTAAACTATGGCTACACCTTC.

The gene calls are TRBV6-5 and TRBJ2-1, with D maybe TRBD1 (6 bases). Trimming stripped 0 bases from V and 5 bases from J, with 8 bases between. CDR3 length: 14 residues. Per the germline V gene, CDR1 is MNHEY and CDR2 is SVGAGI. The CDR3 spells CASSYSPGDNEQFF. CDR3 sequence (DNA): TGTGCCAGCAGTTACTCGCCAGGGGACAATGAGCAGTTCTTC.

The V gene is TRBV9, the J gene TRBJ2-7; tentatively, D is TRBD1 (6 bases). CDR1 is SGDLS, CDR2 YYNGEE, per germline. This CDR3 comprises 16 residues. V lost 4 bases and J 0 bases, leaving 17 bases between the germline ends. CDR3 amino acids: CASSPQGSMSSYEQYF. The CDR3 DNA is TGTGCCAGCAGCCCCCAGGGGAGCATGAGCTCCTACGAGCAGTACTTC.

The chain links TRBV19 to TRBJ2-7, with D perhaps matching TRBD1 (6 bases). The germline V gene has CDR1 LNHDA and CDR2 SQIVND (reference sequence). V lost 3 bases, J lost 3 bases, and 12 bases lay in between. This CDR3 is built from 14 residues. CDR3: CASSIRGAGYEQYF. Written as DNA, the CDR3 is TGTGCCAGTAGTATCAGGGGCGCGGGCTACGAGCAGTACTTC.

The J gene is TRBJ2-7, the V gene TRBV18, with 7 nucleotides matching TRBD2. Germline lookup yields CDR1 KGHSH and CDR2 LQKENI. J lost 2 bases, V lost 1 base, and 8 bases had no gene match. The CDR3 has 16 residues. In DNA form, the CDR3 reads TGTGCCAGCTCACCACGGGCTAGCGGAACTGCCTACGAGCAGTACTTC. Residues: CASSPRASGTAYEQYF.

The rearrangement links TRBV11-3 to TRBJ1-1, with a weak D call TRBD1 (5 bases). The CDR3 length is 15 residues. The germline V and J ends were trimmed by 3 bases and 0 bases, with 11 bases remaining between them. Germline V gives CDR1 SGHNT, CDR2 YENEEA. The CDR3 DNA follows: TGTGCCAGCAGCTTGGGGGACCCCATGAACACTGAAGCTTTCTTT. Translated, it gives CASSLGDPMNTEAFF. The whole variable domain, filled in from reference TRBV11-3 and TRBJ1-1, reads EAGVVQSPRYKIIEKKQPVAFWCNPISGHNTLYWYLQNLGQGPELLIRYENEEAVDDSQLPKDRFSAERLKGVDSTLKIQPAELGDSAVYLCASSLGDPMNTEAFFGQGTRLTVV.

V is TRBV7-2 and J is TRBJ1-5; no definite D call. The germline V and J ends were trimmed by 6 bases and 2 bases, with 8 bases remaining between them. The CDR3 totals 13 residues. Per germline, CDR1 SGHTA and CDR2 FQGNSA. As DNA, the CDR3 is TGTGCCAGCAGTCCAAGTGGCAATCAGCCCCAGCATTTT. This gives the protein CASSPSGNQPQHF.

The chain couples TRBV9 to TRBJ1-5, with 12 positions matching TRBD1. V lost 3 bases and J lost 7; bases outside the gene matches: 8. This CDR3 spans 16 amino acids. Germline CDR1 reads SGDLS; CDR2 reads YYNGEE. The CDR3 sequence: CASSAGQGAEGQPQHF. The CDR3 DNA reads TGTGCCAGCAGCGCGGGACAGGGGGCGGAGGGGCAGCCCCAGCATTTT. The whole variable domain, remainder taken from reference TRBV9 and TRBJ1-5, is DSGVTQTPKHLITATGQRVTLRCSPRSGDLSVYWYQQSLDQGLQFLIQYYNGEERAKGNILERFSAQQFPDLHSELNLSSLELGDSALYFCASSAGQGAEGQPQHFGDGTRLSIL.

The chain uses TRBV30 and TRBJ2-7; D possibly matches TRBD1 or TRBD2 (5 bases each). The V end was cut by 5 bases, the J end by 5 bases, with 16 bases between. The germline V gene encodes CDR1 GTSNPN and CDR2 SVGIG (reference sequence). This CDR3 has 13 amino acids. CDR3 sequence: CAWSTGTLNEQYF. The DNA for the CDR3 is TGTGCCTGGTCCACCGGGACGCTTAACGAGCAGTACTTC. Looking up the rest from reference TRBV30 and TRBJ2-7 gives the full variable domain: SQTIHQWPATLVQPVGSPLSLECTVEGTSNPNLYWYRQAAGRGLQLLFYSVGIGQISSEVPQNLSASRPQDRQFILSSKKLLLSDSGFYLCAWSTGTLNEQYFGPGTRLTVT.

J is TRBJ1-6 and V is TRBV6-6; TRBD1 matches 9 bases. Germline assignment: CDR1 MNHNY and CDR2 SVGAGI (reference sequence). J lost 9 bases, V lost 5 bases, and 5 bases had no gene match. The CDR3 loop spans 14 amino acids. The CDR3 sequence: CASSTDRGGSPLHF. In nucleotides, the CDR3 is TGTGCCAGCAGTACGGACAGGGGAGGTTCACCCCTCCACTTT.

The V gene is TRBV5-1, the J gene TRBJ2-2, with no clear D. Germline V gene sequence: CDR1 SGHRS, CDR2 YFSETQ. The CDR3 runs 14 residues. Trimming took off 3 bases at V and 0 bases at J, with 6 bases between the two ends. Here the CDR3 reads CASSSSANTGELFF. CDR3 bases: TGCGCCAGCAGCTCGTCCGCGAACACCGGGGAGCTGTTTTTT.

CDR3 DNA sequence: TGTGCCAGCAATGTCGCCGGGACAGGTGCGGGTGAGCAGTTCTTC. The encoded protein is CASNVAGTGAGEQFF. The V and J genes are TRBV6-5 and TRBJ2-1; TRBD1 aligns across 8 bases. The germline V gene has CDR1 MNHEY and CDR2 SVGAGI. The ends lost 7 bases at V and 9 bases at J; junction bases unmatched: 14. The CDR3 runs 15 residues.

The chain couples TRBV7-2 to TRBJ2-3; D might be TRBD1 (5 bases). Germline-derived CDR1 and CDR2 are SGHTA and FQGNSA. This CDR3 region has 14 residues. The V end lost 4 bases, the J end lost 0 bases, and 8 bases lay between the germline ends. The CDR3 region has the DNA TGTGCCAGCAGCTCAGGGTCTAGCACAGATACGCAGTATTTT. It specifies CASSSGSSTDTQYF. Variable domain in full (rest from reference TRBV7-2 and TRBJ2-3): GAGVSQSPSNKVTEKGKDVELRCDPISGHTALYWYRQSLGQGLEFLIYFQGNSAPDKSGLPSDRFSAERTGGSVSTLTIQRTQQEDSAVYLCASSSGSSTDTQYFGPGTRLTVL.

The chain is built from TRBV23-1 and TRBJ2-2, with 9 bases that match TRBD1. TRBV23-1 is identified as an open reading frame with a role that is uncertain. J gave up 9 bases and V 3 bases, and 14 bases lay outside the gene matches. This CDR3 contains 17 residues. CDR3 coding DNA: TGCGCCAGCAGTCACCTGCCGACGGACAGGGGAGAAAGGGAGCTGTTTTTT. Its protein product is CASSHLPTDRGERELFF.

V usage is TRBV4-1 and J usage is TRBJ2-1; D is unclear. Trimming left V 3 bases short and J 0 bases short, with 9 bases between. The CDR3 covers 15 residues. Germline loops: CDR1 MGHRA, CDR2 YSYEKL. The CDR3 coding sequence is TGCGCCAGCAGCCACTGGCCCGACTCCTACAATGAGCAGTTCTTC. Protein sequence: CASSHWPDSYNEQFF.

This clone appeared a single time. The chain has TRBV7-2 and TRBJ2-7; TRBD1 is a possible D gene (5 bases). The V end was cut by 3 bases, the J end by 6 bases, with 15 bases between. This CDR3 comprises 14 residues. Germline V CDR1 and CDR2: SGHTA, FQGNSA. This CDR3 reads CASSFGGAPGEQYF. The CDR3 bases are TGTGCCAGCAGCTTTGGTGGGGCGCCCGGCGAGCAGTACTTC.

The chain uses TRBV5-4 and TRBJ2-7; 7 positions agree with TRBD1. CDR1 and CDR2 (germline): SGHNT, YYREEE (reference sequence). The CDR3 runs to 14 residues. With 1 base clipped from V and 3 bases from J, the junction kept 4 bases outside the gene matches. The CDR3 DNA is TGTGCCAGCAGCTTGCCAGGGGGAAACTACGAGCAGTACTTC. The encoded protein is CASSLPGGNYEQYF.

The J gene is TRBJ1-1, the V gene TRBV11-2; 8 bases line up with TRBD1. Germline-derived CDR1 and CDR2 are SGHAT and FQNNGV. CDR3 length: 13 residues. V trimming: 5 bases; J trimming: 7 bases; junction bases outside the gene matches: 6. Here the CDR3 DNA reads TGTGCCAGCAGCCCAGGGGGCCGGTTTGAAGCTTTCTTT. Translating it yields CASSPGGRFEAFF.

V is TRBV4-2 and J is TRBJ1-6, with D possibly matching TRBD1 (5 bases). The CDR3 covers 15 residues. CDR1 LGHNA and CDR2 YNFKEQ come from the germline V gene. The V end lost 4 bases, the J end lost 7 bases, and 14 bases lay between the germline ends. CDR3 loop: CASSRNSGLNSPLHF. The CDR3 DNA is TGTGCCAGCAGCCGAAACTCAGGGTTAAATTCACCCCTCCACTTT.

V gene TRBV30 combines with J gene TRBJ1-5; possible D gene TRBD1, 5 bases. V dropped 2 bases and J dropped 7 bases, with 12 bases sitting between them. From germline, CDR1 is GTSNPN and CDR2 SVGIG (reference sequence). The CDR3 loop spans 13 amino acids. The CDR3 protein is CAWSRGERQPQHF. The CDR3, as DNA: TGTGCCTGGAGTCGGGGGGAACGACAGCCCCAGCATTTT.

This chain connects TRBV11-2 to TRBJ2-2; 9 nucleotides line up with TRBD2. Trimming took 4 bases from V and 4 from J; bases not matched to a gene: 7. There are 16 residues in the CDR3. In germline, CDR1 is SGHAT, CDR2 FQNNGV. The CDR3 loop reads CASSSLVAGATGELFF. CDR3 bases: TGTGCCAGCAGCTCCCTGGTAGCGGGGGCCACCGGGGAGCTGTTTTTT.

This clone was seen a single time. This chain uses TRBV9 with TRBJ2-1; maybe TRBD2 (5 bases). The CDR3 extends over 17 amino acids. V was shortened by 0 bases and J by 0 bases, with 13 bases between the two germline ends. Germline CDR1 is SGDLS and CDR2 is YYNGEE. The CDR3 spells CASSVVPSAGSYNEQFF. The CDR3 region has the DNA TGTGCCAGCAGCGTAGTTCCCTCCGCGGGCTCCTACAATGAGCAGTTCTTC. Full variable domain (rest looked up from reference TRBV9 and TRBJ2-1): DSGVTQTPKHLITATGQRVTLRCSPRSGDLSVYWYQQSLDQGLQFLIQYYNGEERAKGNILERFSAQQFPDLHSELNLSSLELGDSALYFCASSVVPSAGSYNEQFFGPGTRLTVL.

This chain joins TRBV27 and TRBJ1-3; D gene uncertain. CDR1 and CDR2 (germline): MNHEY, SMNVEV (reference sequence). CDR3 length equals 16 residues. V was trimmed by 2 bases and J by 0 bases, leaving 11 bases between them. The CDR3 DNA is TGTGCCAGCAGTTTACGGTGGCCGGACTCTGGAAACACCATATATTTT. It specifies CASSLRWPDSGNTIYF.

The J gene is TRBJ2-1, the V gene TRBV9; weak D call: TRBD2 (6 bases). V gave up 5 bases and J gave up 4 bases, with 13 bases separating them. In germline, CDR1 is SGDLS, CDR2 YYNGEE. The CDR3 is made up of 14 amino acids. In DNA form, the CDR3 reads TGTGCCAGCAGTTACGGAGGGGAATACAATGAGCAGTTCTTC. Protein product: CASSYGGEYNEQFF.

V is TRBV6-1 and J is TRBJ1-4; 7 bases match TRBD1. Per the germline V gene, CDR1 is MNHNS and CDR2 is SASEGT. The CDR3 runs to 15 residues. V trimming: 3 bases; J trimming: 6 bases; junction bases outside the gene matches: 7. CDR3 protein: CASSDLSGGYEKLFF. CDR3 DNA: TGTGCCAGCAGTGATCTTTCAGGGGGTTATGAAAAACTGTTTTTT.

The V gene is TRBV7-9, the J gene TRBJ1-2; weak D call: TRBD1 (6 bases). The V gene's germline CDR1 is SEHNR and CDR2 FQNEAQ (reference sequence). This CDR3 has 14 residues. The V and J ends lost 4 bases and 4 bases respectively, with 13 bases between them. In DNA form, the CDR3 reads TGTGCCAGCAGCTATAAAGACAGGCTCTATGGCTACACCTTC. Encoded protein: CASSYKDRLYGYTF. The full variable domain, rest sourced from reference TRBV7-9 and TRBJ1-2, is DTGVSQNPRHKITKRGQNVTFRCDPISEHNRLYWYRQTLGQGPEFLTYFQNEAQLEKSRLLSDRFSAERPKGSFSTLEIQRTEQGDSAMYLCASSYKDRLYGYTFGSGTRLTVV.

Here the CDR3 DNA reads TGTGCCAGCAGGAGTACAGGGGGCGGCGGGCAGCCCCAGCATTTT. Translated, it gives CASRSTGGGGQPQHF. The chain carries TRBV6-5 and TRBJ1-5; 9 bases align to TRBD1. Losses at the gene ends were 6 bases for V and 7 bases for J; bases not matched to a gene: 10. Germline assignment: CDR1 MNHEY and CDR2 SVGAGI. This CDR3 contains 15 residues.

V usage is TRBV18 and J usage is TRBJ1-6; D remains unclear. CDR1 and CDR2 from the germline V gene are KGHSH and LQKENI. The CDR3 is made up of 13 amino acids. V was trimmed by 3 bases and J by 7 bases, leaving 7 bases between them. The CDR3 coding sequence is TGTGCCAGCTCACCGGACGGGAATTCACCCCTCCACTTT. It is translated as CASSPDGNSPLHF.